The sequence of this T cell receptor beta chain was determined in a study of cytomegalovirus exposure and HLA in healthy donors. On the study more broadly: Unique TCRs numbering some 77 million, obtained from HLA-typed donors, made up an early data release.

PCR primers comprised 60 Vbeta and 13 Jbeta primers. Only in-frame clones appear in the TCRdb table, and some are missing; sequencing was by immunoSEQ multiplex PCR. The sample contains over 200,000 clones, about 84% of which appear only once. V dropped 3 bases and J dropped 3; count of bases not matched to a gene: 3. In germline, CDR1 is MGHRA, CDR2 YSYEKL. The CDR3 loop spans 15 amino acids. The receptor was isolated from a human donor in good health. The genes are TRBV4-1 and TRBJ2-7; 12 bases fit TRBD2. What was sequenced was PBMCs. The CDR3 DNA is TGCGCCAGCAGCCACCCGACTAGCGGGAGCTACGAGCAGTACTTC. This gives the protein CASSHPTSGSYEQYF.